This note documents a single T cell receptor beta chain sequence. Its antigen is not known. The CDR3 runs 14 residues. From germline, CDR1 is MGHDK and CDR2 SYGVNS. Trimming pared 11 bases from V and 4 bases from J, leaving 17 bases between. This entry is derived from a study of Graves' ophthalmopathy and Graves' hyperthyroidism. Ophthalmopathy in the donors was of moderate-to-severe activity, with CAS ≥3, NOSPECS ≥4 and duration under 3 months. Excluded: other autoimmune disease, uncontrolled infection, pregnancy or lactation. The study amplified TCR beta CDR3 regions using RNA transcripts. The workflow started with a first-round RT-PCR run with HTBI primers and then moved on to a second-round multiplex PCR. TCRdb recomputed calls from the multiplex PCR reads with MiXCR, one row per CDR3 protein. The table shows around 670,000 distinct CDR3 sequences, with 35% to 50% occurring only once. Points from the study as a whole: Most thyroid clonotypes with frequency above 0.001 were detected in blood too. Predictions made by the model for ophthalmopathy progression reached roughly 70% sensitivity and approximately 78% specificity.

The sequenced sample was peripheral blood. This TCR derives from an adult man with Graves' ophthalmopathy. This chain uses TRBV25-1 with TRBJ2-2; no firm D call. CDR3 in DNA: TGTGCCTGGAGTGTAGTGCGGATCACCGGGGAGCTGTTTTTT. This sequence encodes CAWSVVRITGELFF. Combining the CDR3 with reference TRBV25-1 and TRBJ2-2 gives the whole variable domain EADIYQTPRYLVIGTGKKITLECSQTMGHDKMYWYQQDPGMELHLIHYSYGVNSTEKGDLSSESTVSRIRTEHFPLTLESARPSHTSQYLCAWSVVRITGELFFGEGSRLTVL.